Sequencing of this T cell receptor (beta chain) was carried out in a study of OX40 agonist ivuxolimab in advanced cancers. Background on the study: While on treatment, patients had intravenous ivuxolimab at 0.01 to 10 mg/kg every 2 weeks. A mean age of roughly 66 years, range roughly 23 to 85, was recorded, and around 85% were male. A partial response was reached by three patients: one with hepatocellular carcinoma and two with cutaneous melanoma.

Only in-frame clones appear in the TCRdb table, and some are missing; sequencing was by immunoSEQ multiplex PCR. The table lists 65,000 to 80,000 clones, roughly 90% of them singletons. Blood specimens came from baseline, cycle 4 day 1, and cycle 7 day 1. Trimming took 3 bases from V and 5 from J, leaving 20 bases between them. From germline, CDR1 is SGHRS and CDR2 YFSETQ. This CDR3 is built from 16 residues. The TCR originated in an adult with an advanced solid tumor such as melanoma, head and neck, liver or kidney cancer. The sample was CD4+ or CD8+ T cells sorted from blood, taken in a trial of the OX40 agonist ivuxolimab. J is TRBJ2-5 and V is TRBV5-1; D remains unclear. The CDR3 DNA reads as TGCGCCAGCAGCTCGGCTGGTGGACCCATGGGCGAGACCCAGTACTTC. It yields the protein CASSSAGGPMGETQYF. Full variable domain (remainder filled in from reference TRBV5-1 and TRBJ2-5): KAGVTQTPRYLIKTRGQQVTLSCSPISGHRSVSWYQQTPGQGLQFLFEYFSETQRNKGNFPGRFSGRQFSNSRSEMNVSTLELGDSALYLCASSSAGGPMGETQYFGPGTRLLVL.